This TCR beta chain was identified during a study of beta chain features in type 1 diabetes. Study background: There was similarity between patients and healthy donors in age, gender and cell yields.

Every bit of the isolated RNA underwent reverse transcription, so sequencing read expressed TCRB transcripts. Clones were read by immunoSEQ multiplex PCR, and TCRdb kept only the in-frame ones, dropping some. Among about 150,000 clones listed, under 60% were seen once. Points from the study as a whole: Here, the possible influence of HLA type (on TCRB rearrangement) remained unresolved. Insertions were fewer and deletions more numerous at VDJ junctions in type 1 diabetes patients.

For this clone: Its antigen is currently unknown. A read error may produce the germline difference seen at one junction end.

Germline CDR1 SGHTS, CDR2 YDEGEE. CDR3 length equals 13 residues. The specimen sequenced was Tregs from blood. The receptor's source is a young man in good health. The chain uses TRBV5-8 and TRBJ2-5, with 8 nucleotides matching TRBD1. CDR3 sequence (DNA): TGTGCCAGCAGTTTGGACAGGGTAAAGACCCAGTACTTC. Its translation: CASSLDRVKTQYF.